The clone carrying this TCR beta chain ranks as medium-sized. The antigen remains undetermined. Not a single patient had been given any form of treatment at any point before undergoing thyroid surgery. V was pared by 6 bases and J by 2 bases, with 9 bases of the junction left unmatched. The CDR3 spans 17 residues. The data originate from a study of metastatic and nonmetastatic thyroid tumors. The overall study: Peripheral blood and tumor or nodule samples from malignant and benign thyroid patients were compared.

In the authors' workflow: CDR3 was compared across clinicopathological groups, and the resulting differences were used to build a distant-metastasis classifier for papillary thyroid cancer. TCRdb reprocessed the PCR reads via MiXCR. The V and J calls and clone size come from TCRdb's table, not from the authors' own analysis. The sample consists of 14,000 or so clones, nearly 35% of them appearing once. Study-wide points: Malignant tumors reportedly showed significantly higher TCR beta diversity than benign nodules in both blood and tumor.

V usage is TRBV12-3 or TRBV12-4 and J usage is TRBJ2-1; 11 bases map to TRBD2. The material sequenced was tumor tissue. This clonotype was sampled from a male donor with papillary thyroid cancer or a benign thyroid nodule (not recorded which). Some clones in this sample may be carry-over from other donors' samples. CDR3 nucleotides: TGTGCCAGCAGCGGACTTAGCGGGGGGGCCACCTACAATGAGCAGTTCTTC. This translates into CASSGLSGGATYNEQFF.